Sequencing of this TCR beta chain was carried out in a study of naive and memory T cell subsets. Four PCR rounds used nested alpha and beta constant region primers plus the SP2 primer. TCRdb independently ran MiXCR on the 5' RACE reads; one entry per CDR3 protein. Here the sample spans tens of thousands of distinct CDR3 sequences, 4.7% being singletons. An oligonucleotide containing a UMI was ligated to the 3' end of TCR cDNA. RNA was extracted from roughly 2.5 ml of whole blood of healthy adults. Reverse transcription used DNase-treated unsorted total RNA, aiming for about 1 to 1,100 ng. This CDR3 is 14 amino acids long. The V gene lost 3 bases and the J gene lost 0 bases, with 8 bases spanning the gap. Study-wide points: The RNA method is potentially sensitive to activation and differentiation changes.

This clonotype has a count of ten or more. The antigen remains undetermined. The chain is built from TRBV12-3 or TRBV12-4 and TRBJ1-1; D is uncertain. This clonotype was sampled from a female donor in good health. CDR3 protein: CASSLGYMNTEAFF. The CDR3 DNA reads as TGTGCCAGCAGTTTGGGGTACATGAACACTGAAGCTTTCTTT.